These T cell receptor beta chains were read from a single sample in a study of T-cell reconstitution after alpha-beta-depleted transplantation in children. TCRdb passed the PCR reads through MiXCR, listing each CDR3 protein once. Of approximately 150,000 distinct CDR3 sequences in the sample, 8.8% were seen once. The input for sequencing was PBMCs, mostly from graft donor cells, taken 180 days after TCRalphabeta/CD19-depleted stem cell transplant. The receptors were gathered from a female patient aged 2-9 years who had a stem cell transplant for congenital amegakaryocytic thrombocytopenia, so the T cells may come from the graft donor. Each CDR3 is given with its conserved first and last residue. A D gene is named only where the DNA matches it firmly. The listing skips clone size in some rows; elsewhere it reads once, few, many or a size class.

cdr3_nt: TGTGCCAGCGGTAGAAGTGACAGTAATTCACCCCTCCACTTT
cdr3_aa: CASGRSDSNSPLHF
j_call: TRBJ1-6
d_call: .
v_call: TRBV6-1
clone_size: .

cdr3_nt: TGTGCCAGCAGCCAAAATACTAGAACTACGCAGTATTTT
cdr3_aa: CASSQNTRTTQYF
j_call: TRBJ2-3
d_call: .
v_call: TRBV3-1
clone_size: many

cdr3_nt: TGTGCCAGCAGCTTAGTGGGAGGATACAGCGATTCACCCCTCCACTTT
cdr3_aa: CASSLVGGYSDSPLHF
j_call: TRBJ1-6
d_call: .
v_call: TRBV7-8
clone_size: few

cdr3_nt: TGTGCCTGGAGTGTTAAGACAGATCAGCCCCAGCATTTT
cdr3_aa: CAWSVKTDQPQHF
j_call: TRBJ1-5
d_call: .
v_call: TRBV30
clone_size: few

cdr3_nt: TGTGCCAGCAGCCAAACTCCAACCCCCAGTGGTTTCGGCTACACCTTC
cdr3_aa: CASSQTPTPSGFGYTF
j_call: TRBJ1-2
d_call: .
v_call: TRBV16
clone_size: many

cdr3_nt: TGTGCCAGCAGCCATGGCTACGACGGGGGAAACATTCAGTACTTC
cdr3_aa: CASSHGYDGGNIQYF
j_call: TRBJ2-4
d_call: .
v_call: TRBV5-5
clone_size: few

cdr3_nt: TGTGCCAGCAGTTCCCAACAGGGTTGGGCTTATAATTCACCCCTCCACTTT
cdr3_aa: CASSSQQGWAYNSPLHF
j_call: TRBJ1-6
d_call: .
v_call: TRBV27
clone_size: few

cdr3_nt: TGTGCCAGCAGCCGAAGGGGGGAGTCGAGGGGAAAGAACACCGGGGAGCTGTTTTTT
cdr3_aa: CASSRRGESRGKNTGELFF
j_call: TRBJ2-2
d_call: .
v_call: TRBV11-2
clone_size: few

cdr3_nt: TGTGCCAGCTCACCGCGGCAGGCGATATTATCAGATACGCAGTATTTT
cdr3_aa: CASSPRQAILSDTQYF
j_call: TRBJ2-3
d_call: .
v_call: TRBV18
clone_size: few

cdr3_nt: TGTGCCAGCAGTTCAACGAAGGGGGCTGGGGAGACCCAGTACTTC
cdr3_aa: CASSSTKGAGETQYF
j_call: TRBJ2-5
d_call: TRBD1
v_call: TRBV28
clone_size: many

cdr3_nt: TGTGCCAGCAGAAGACAGGTTGAGATTGACGGAACTAATGAAAAACTGTTTTTT
cdr3_aa: CASRRQVEIDGTNEKLFF
j_call: TRBJ1-4
d_call: .
v_call: TRBV6-1
clone_size: many

cdr3_nt: TGTGCCAGCAGTCCGGTAAGACAGGGGAAATACTCTGGGGCCAACGTCCTGACTTTC
cdr3_aa: CASSPVRQGKYSGANVLTF
j_call: TRBJ2-6
d_call: TRBD1
v_call: TRBV28
clone_size: .

cdr3_nt: TGCAGTGCTAGAGGGGGGGCTTTCAATGAGCAGTTCTTC
cdr3_aa: CSARGGAFNEQFF
j_call: TRBJ2-1
d_call: .
v_call: TRBV20-1
clone_size: many

cdr3_nt: TGCAGTGCGAGGGACTCCTCCTACGAGCAGTACTTC
cdr3_aa: CSARDSSYEQYF
j_call: TRBJ2-7
d_call: .
v_call: TRBV20-1
clone_size: many

cdr3_nt: TGTGCCAGCAGCGCCTATTTGGGCGAGCAGTACTTC
cdr3_aa: CASSAYLGEQYF
j_call: TRBJ2-7
d_call: .
v_call: TRBV7-2
clone_size: many

cdr3_nt: TGTGCCAGCAGTTACGAGACAGACTACGAGCAGTACTTC
cdr3_aa: CASSYETDYEQYF
j_call: TRBJ2-7
d_call: .
v_call: TRBV6-6
clone_size: many

cdr3_nt: TGCGCAGCCGAAGGGGACGGCTTTTACGAGCAGTACTTC
cdr3_aa: CAAEGDGFYEQYF
j_call: TRBJ2-7
d_call: .
v_call: TRBV5-1
clone_size: many

cdr3_nt: TGTGCCAGCAGCCGGACACCTACAACCCCCTACGAGCAGTACTTC
cdr3_aa: CASSRTPTTPYEQYF
j_call: TRBJ2-7
d_call: .
v_call: TRBV7-2
clone_size: .

cdr3_nt: TGTGCCAGCTCTTACAGGGGGCCTGGAAACACCATATATTTT
cdr3_aa: CASSYRGPGNTIYF
j_call: TRBJ1-3
d_call: TRBD1
v_call: TRBV19
clone_size: few

cdr3_nt: TGTGCCAGCAGCTTGTCGCGGGGTCAAGAGACCCAGTACTTC
cdr3_aa: CASSLSRGQETQYF
j_call: TRBJ2-5
d_call: .
v_call: TRBV7-6
clone_size: medium-sized

cdr3_nt: TGCAGTGCCAGCTCGGGGCTTCAGCCCCAGCATTTT
cdr3_aa: CSASSGLQPQHF
j_call: TRBJ1-5
d_call: .
v_call: TRBV20-1
clone_size: many

cdr3_nt: TGTGCCAGCAGTCTACCCGGATGGGCTTTAGATCAGCCCCAGCATTTT
cdr3_aa: CASSLPGWALDQPQHF
j_call: TRBJ1-5
d_call: .
v_call: TRBV28
clone_size: many

cdr3_nt: TGTGCCAGGAACCCCGACAGGGCAGAGACCCAGTACTTC
cdr3_aa: CARNPDRAETQYF
j_call: TRBJ2-5
d_call: TRBD1
v_call: TRBV25-1
clone_size: many

cdr3_nt: TGTGCCAGTGGGCAGGACTCTGGAAACACCATATATTTT
cdr3_aa: CASGQDSGNTIYF
j_call: TRBJ1-3
d_call: .
v_call: TRBV19
clone_size: .

cdr3_nt: TGTGCCAGCAGCCTCGGGACAGTTTTAACGTTGGGGCAGTTCTTC
cdr3_aa: CASSLGTVLTLGQFF
j_call: TRBJ2-1
d_call: TRBD1
v_call: TRBV3-1
clone_size: many

cdr3_nt: TGCGCCAGCAGCTTGGGCCTAGCGGGAGTCAAGGATGAGCAGTTCTTC
cdr3_aa: CASSLGLAGVKDEQFF
j_call: TRBJ2-1
d_call: TRBD2
v_call: TRBV5-1
clone_size: many

cdr3_nt: TGTGCCAGCAGCACCCAAAACAGGGTCGGCTCCTACAATGAGCAGTTCTTC
cdr3_aa: CASSTQNRVGSYNEQFF
j_call: TRBJ2-1
d_call: .
v_call: TRBV5-5
clone_size: many

cdr3_nt: TGTGCCAGCAGTAACGACCTCACAGATACGCAGTATTTT
cdr3_aa: CASSNDLTDTQYF
j_call: TRBJ2-3
d_call: .
v_call: TRBV12-3/TRBV12-4
clone_size: many

cdr3_nt: TGCGCCAGCAGCTTGAAGACAGGGGGCCGCTATGGCTACACCTTC
cdr3_aa: CASSLKTGGRYGYTF
j_call: TRBJ1-2
d_call: TRBD1
v_call: TRBV5-1
clone_size: many

cdr3_nt: TGTGCCAGCAGCAAAAAATACAGGGAGGCCGAGACCCAGTACTTC
cdr3_aa: CASSKKYREAETQYF
j_call: TRBJ2-5
d_call: .
v_call: TRBV7-9
clone_size: few

cdr3_nt: TGCAGTGCTAGCTGGACAGACCAAGAGACCCAGTACTTC
cdr3_aa: CSASWTDQETQYF
j_call: TRBJ2-5
d_call: .
v_call: TRBV20-1
clone_size: many

cdr3_nt: TGCGCCAGCAGCAGGTTTACCGGGGAGCTGTTTTTT
cdr3_aa: CASSRFTGELFF
j_call: TRBJ2-2
d_call: .
v_call: TRBV10-2
clone_size: many

cdr3_nt: TGCAGTGCTATGGGACTAGCGGGGGATACGCAGTATTTT
cdr3_aa: CSAMGLAGDTQYF
j_call: TRBJ2-3
d_call: TRBD2
v_call: TRBV20-1
clone_size: .

cdr3_nt: TGTGCCAGCAGCAAGGATCAGGGGGCAAGGAGAATTAGTGAAAAACTGTTTTTT
cdr3_aa: CASSKDQGARRISEKLFF
j_call: TRBJ1-4
d_call: .
v_call: TRBV21-1
clone_size: few

cdr3_nt: TGTGCCAGCAGCTCGGGCCTTTGGGGCGGGGAGCTGTTTTTT
cdr3_aa: CASSSGLWGGELFF
j_call: TRBJ2-2
d_call: .
v_call: TRBV7-2
clone_size: many

cdr3_nt: TGTGCCAGCAGTGCCGGACTAGCGGGAGAAGCAGATACGCAGTATTTT
cdr3_aa: CASSAGLAGEADTQYF
j_call: TRBJ2-3
d_call: TRBD2
v_call: TRBV12-3/TRBV12-4
clone_size: .

cdr3_nt: TGCAGTGCGGGGGACAGGGTACAAACCGGGGAGCTGTTTTTT
cdr3_aa: CSAGDRVQTGELFF
j_call: TRBJ2-2
d_call: TRBD1
v_call: TRBV20-1
clone_size: many

cdr3_nt: TGTGCCAGCAGTGAGACGACGGAGACCCAGTACTTC
cdr3_aa: CASSETTETQYF
j_call: TRBJ2-5
d_call: .
v_call: TRBV28
clone_size: many

cdr3_nt: TGCAGTGCCGCGGGGGGACGGGAGACGGGCACAGATACGCAGTATTTT
cdr3_aa: CSAAGGRETGTDTQYF
j_call: TRBJ2-3
d_call: TRBD2
v_call: TRBV20-1
clone_size: .

cdr3_nt: TGCAGTGCTAGAGACAGGGGAGTGGAGACCCAGTACTTC
cdr3_aa: CSARDRGVETQYF
j_call: TRBJ2-5
d_call: .
v_call: TRBV20-1
clone_size: many

cdr3_nt: TGCAGTGCTAGGTTCGGGGGGCCGAACACTGAAGCTTTCTTT
cdr3_aa: CSARFGGPNTEAFF
j_call: TRBJ1-1
d_call: .
v_call: TRBV20-1
clone_size: many

cdr3_nt: TGCGCCAGCAGCCTGACAGGGTCAGAGACCCAGTACTTC
cdr3_aa: CASSLTGSETQYF
j_call: TRBJ2-5
d_call: TRBD1
v_call: TRBV4-1
clone_size: many

cdr3_nt: TGTGCCAGCGGTCACCGAGGGCCCACAGATACGCAGTATTTT
cdr3_aa: CASGHRGPTDTQYF
j_call: TRBJ2-3
d_call: .
v_call: TRBV6-5
clone_size: many

cdr3_nt: TGCGCCTGTCGGACAGGGGGTAGGCACGAGCAGTACTTC
cdr3_aa: CACRTGGRHEQYF
j_call: TRBJ2-7
d_call: TRBD1
v_call: TRBV10-2
clone_size: few

cdr3_nt: TGTGCCATCGGGACAGGGGGGGATGAAAAACTGTTTTTT
cdr3_aa: CAIGTGGDEKLFF
j_call: TRBJ1-4
d_call: TRBD1
v_call: TRBV10-3
clone_size: many

cdr3_nt: TGTGCCAGCAGCACTGGGCAGTTCTTC
cdr3_aa: CASSTGQFF
j_call: TRBJ2-1
d_call: .
v_call: TRBV7-2
clone_size: .

cdr3_nt: TGTGCCAGCAGTTTGGGGATCTCTGGGGCCAACGTCCTGACTTTC
cdr3_aa: CASSLGISGANVLTF
j_call: TRBJ2-6
d_call: .
v_call: TRBV12-3/TRBV12-4
clone_size: many

cdr3_nt: TGTGCCACCTACCGGGATCATAATTCACCCCTCCACTTT
cdr3_aa: CATYRDHNSPLHF
j_call: TRBJ1-6
d_call: .
v_call: TRBV10-3
clone_size: .

cdr3_nt: TGTGCCAGCAGCCATAGTACAGTAGCCAAAAACATTCAGTACTTC
cdr3_aa: CASSHSTVAKNIQYF
j_call: TRBJ2-4
d_call: .
v_call: TRBV3-1
clone_size: many

cdr3_nt: TGCAGTGCTACCCCTAGGACTAGCGGGCGCACAGATACGCAGTATTTT
cdr3_aa: CSATPRTSGRTDTQYF
j_call: TRBJ2-3
d_call: TRBD2
v_call: TRBV20-1
clone_size: few